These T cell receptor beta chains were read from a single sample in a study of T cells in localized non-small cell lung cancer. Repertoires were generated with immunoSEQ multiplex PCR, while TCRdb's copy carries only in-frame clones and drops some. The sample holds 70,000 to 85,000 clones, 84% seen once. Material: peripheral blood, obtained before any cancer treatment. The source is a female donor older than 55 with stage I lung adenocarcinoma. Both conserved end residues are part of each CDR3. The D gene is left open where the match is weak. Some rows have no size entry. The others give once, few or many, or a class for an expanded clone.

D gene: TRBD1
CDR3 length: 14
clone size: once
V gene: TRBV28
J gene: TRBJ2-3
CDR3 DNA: TGTGCCAGCAGTGCCCAGGGGGGCACAGATACGCAGTATTTT
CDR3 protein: CASSAQGGTDTQYF

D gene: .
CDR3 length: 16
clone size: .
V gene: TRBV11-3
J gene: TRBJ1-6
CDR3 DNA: TGTGCCAGCAGCCCACGAGAGGGAACGGTACGATCACCCCTCCACTTT
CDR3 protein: CASSPREGTVRSPLHF

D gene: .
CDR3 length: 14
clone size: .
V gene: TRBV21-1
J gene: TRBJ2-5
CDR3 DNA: TGTGCCAGCAGCAAAGCGCCGGAGGCAGAGACCCAGTACTTC
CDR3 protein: CASSKAPEAETQYF

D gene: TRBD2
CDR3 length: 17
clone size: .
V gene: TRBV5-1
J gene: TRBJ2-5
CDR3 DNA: TGCGCCAGCAGCTTTTCCACTAGCGGGGGGGCCCAAGAGACCCAGTACTTC
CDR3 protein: CASSFSTSGGAQETQYF

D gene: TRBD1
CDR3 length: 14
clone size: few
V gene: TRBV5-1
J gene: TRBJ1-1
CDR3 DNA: TGCGCCAGCAGCTCGGACAGGCCGAACACTGAAGCTTTCTTT
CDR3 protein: CASSSDRPNTEAFF

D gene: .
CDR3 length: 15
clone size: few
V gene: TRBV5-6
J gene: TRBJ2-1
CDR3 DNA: TGTGCCAGCAGCTCCCGCGCAGGGGATTACAATGAGCAGTTCTTC
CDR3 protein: CASSSRAGDYNEQFF

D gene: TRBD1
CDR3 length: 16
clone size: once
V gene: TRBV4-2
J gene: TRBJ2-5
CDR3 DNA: TGTGCCAGCAGCCAAGATTCCGAGGGGGCTCAAGAGACCCAGTACTTC
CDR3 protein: CASSQDSEGAQETQYF

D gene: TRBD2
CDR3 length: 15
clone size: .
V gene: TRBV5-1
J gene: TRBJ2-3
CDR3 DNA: TGCGCCAGCAGCCTTAGCGGGGCGAGCACAGATACGCAGTATTTT
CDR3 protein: CASSLSGASTDTQYF

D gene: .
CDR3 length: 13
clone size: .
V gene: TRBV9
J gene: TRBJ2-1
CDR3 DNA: TGTGCCAGCAGCGTAGGGGCTACAAATGAGCAGTTCTTC
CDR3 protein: CASSVGATNEQFF

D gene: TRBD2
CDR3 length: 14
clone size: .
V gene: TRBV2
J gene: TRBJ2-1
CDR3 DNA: TGTGCCAGCAGTGTTCTAGCGGGAGAAGATGAGCAGTTCTTC
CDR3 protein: CASSVLAGEDEQFF

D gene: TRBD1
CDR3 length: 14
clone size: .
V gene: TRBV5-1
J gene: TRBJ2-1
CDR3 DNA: TGCGCCAGCAGCTCAGACAGGGTAAGGAATGAGCAGTTCTTC
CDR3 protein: CASSSDRVRNEQFF

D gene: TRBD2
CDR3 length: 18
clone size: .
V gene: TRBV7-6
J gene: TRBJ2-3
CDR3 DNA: TGTGCCAGCAGCCCCTGGGGGACTAGCGGGAGTAGGCCAGATACGCAGTATTTT
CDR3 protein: CASSPWGTSGSRPDTQYF

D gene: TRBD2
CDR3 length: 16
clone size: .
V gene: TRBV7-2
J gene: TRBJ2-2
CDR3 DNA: TGTGCCAGCAGCTTCGGAGCGGGGGGGCGGACCGGGGAGCTGTTTTTT
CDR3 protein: CASSFGAGGRTGELFF

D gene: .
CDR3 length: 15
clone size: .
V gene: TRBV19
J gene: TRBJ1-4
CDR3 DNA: TGTGCCAGTGCTCCCGACAGGCCAACTAATGAAAAACTGTTTTTT
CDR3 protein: CASAPDRPTNEKLFF

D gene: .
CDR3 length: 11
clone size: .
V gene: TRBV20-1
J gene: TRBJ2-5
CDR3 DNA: TGCAGTGCCTCCCCCAAGGAGACCCAGTACTTC
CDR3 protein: CSASPKETQYF

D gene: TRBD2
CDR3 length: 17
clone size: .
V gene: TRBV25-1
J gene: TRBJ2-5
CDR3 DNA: TGTGCCAGCAGTGACCCCAAGGAGACTAGCGGGAGAGAGACCCAGTACTTC
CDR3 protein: CASSDPKETSGRETQYF

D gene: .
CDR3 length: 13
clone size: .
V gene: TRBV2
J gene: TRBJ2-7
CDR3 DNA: TGTGCCAGCACTCCGGACAGATCCTACGAGCAGTACTTC
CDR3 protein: CASTPDRSYEQYF

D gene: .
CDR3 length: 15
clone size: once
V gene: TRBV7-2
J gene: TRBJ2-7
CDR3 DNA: TGTGCCAGCAGCTTAGCCCGAAATAGTCTAAGCGAGCAGTACTTC
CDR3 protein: CASSLARNSLSEQYF

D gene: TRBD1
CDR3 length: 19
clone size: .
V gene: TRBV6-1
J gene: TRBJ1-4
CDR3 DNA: TGTGCCAGCAGTGAAGACAGGGGGCTAGGAAACACAGCTAATGAAAAACTGTTTTTT
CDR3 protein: CASSEDRGLGNTANEKLFF

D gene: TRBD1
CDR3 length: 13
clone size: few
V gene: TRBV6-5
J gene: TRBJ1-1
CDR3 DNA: TGTGCCAGCAGTTACTACAGGGGCACTGAAGCTTTCTTT
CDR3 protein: CASSYYRGTEAFF

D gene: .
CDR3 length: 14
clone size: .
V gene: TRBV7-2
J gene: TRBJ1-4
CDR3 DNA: TGTGCCAGCAGCCTTTCCGGGTCAAGTGAAAAACTGTTTTTT
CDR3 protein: CASSLSGSSEKLFF

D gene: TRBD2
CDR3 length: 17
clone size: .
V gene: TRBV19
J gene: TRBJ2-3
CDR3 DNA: TGTGCCAGTAGTCCATGGACTAGCGGGGGGGGCACAGATACGCAGTATTTT
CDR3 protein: CASSPWTSGGGTDTQYF

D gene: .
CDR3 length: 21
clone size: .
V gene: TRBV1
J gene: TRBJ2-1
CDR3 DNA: TGCACCAGCAGCCGCAAAACTTTAGCGGGGGGGCCTCTTACTTCCTACAATGAGCAGTTCTTC
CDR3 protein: CTSSRKTLAGGPLTSYNEQFF

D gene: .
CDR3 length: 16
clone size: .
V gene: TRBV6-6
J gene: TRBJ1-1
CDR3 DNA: TGTGCCAGCAGTCCCGGGACGGGGGGTGGGAACACTGAAGCTTTCTTT
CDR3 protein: CASSPGTGGGNTEAFF

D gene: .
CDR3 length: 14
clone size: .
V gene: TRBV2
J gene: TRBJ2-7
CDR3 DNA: TGTGCCAGCAGACCCCAGGGATTCTCCTACGAGCAGTACTTC
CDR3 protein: CASRPQGFSYEQYF

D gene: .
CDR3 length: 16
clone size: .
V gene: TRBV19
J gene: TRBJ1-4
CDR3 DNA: TGTGCCAGTAGTATGAGGATCGCAGCAACTAATGAAAAACTGTTTTTT
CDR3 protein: CASSMRIAATNEKLFF

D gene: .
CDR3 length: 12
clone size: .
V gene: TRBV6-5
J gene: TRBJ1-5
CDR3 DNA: TGTGCCAGTCATAATCGCCATCAGCCCCAGCATTTT
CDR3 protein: CASHNRHQPQHF

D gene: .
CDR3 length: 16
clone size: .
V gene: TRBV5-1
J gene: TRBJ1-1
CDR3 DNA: TGCGCCAGCAGCACTTTTCGGGGTTCTACGAACACTGAAGCTTTCTTT
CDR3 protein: CASSTFRGSTNTEAFF

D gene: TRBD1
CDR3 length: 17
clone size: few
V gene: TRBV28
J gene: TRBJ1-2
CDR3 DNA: TGTGCCAGCAGTGCCCCCGGGACAGGGGGCTATAGCTATGGCTACACCTTC
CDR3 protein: CASSAPGTGGYSYGYTF

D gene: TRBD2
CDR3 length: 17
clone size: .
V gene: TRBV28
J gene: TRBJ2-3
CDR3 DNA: TGTGCCAGCGGGGGGGGGATTCTAGCGGGACAAGCAGATACGCAGTATTTT
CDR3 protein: CASGGGILAGQADTQYF

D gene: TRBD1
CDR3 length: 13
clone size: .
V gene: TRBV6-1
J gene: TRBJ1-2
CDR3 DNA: TGTGCCAGCACAACAGGGGAGGCCTATGGCTACACCTTC
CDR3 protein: CASTTGEAYGYTF

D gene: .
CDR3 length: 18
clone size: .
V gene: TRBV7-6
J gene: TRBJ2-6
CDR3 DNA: TGTGCCAGCAGCTTAGTGGGCAGCCACCTCTCTGGGGCCAACGTCCTGACTTTC
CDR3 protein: CASSLVGSHLSGANVLTF

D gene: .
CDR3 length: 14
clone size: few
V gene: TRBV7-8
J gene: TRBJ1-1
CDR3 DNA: TGTGCCAGCAGCCCGGGACACTTGAACACTGAAGCTTTCTTT
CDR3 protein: CASSPGHLNTEAFF

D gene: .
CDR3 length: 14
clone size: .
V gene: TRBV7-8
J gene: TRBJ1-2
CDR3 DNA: TGTGCCAGCAGCTTAGGGCGGCAGAACTATGGCTACACCTTC
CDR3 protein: CASSLGRQNYGYTF

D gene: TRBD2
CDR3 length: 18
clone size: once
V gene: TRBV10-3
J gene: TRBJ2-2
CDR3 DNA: TGTGCCATCAGTGAGCCCGGGACTAGCGGGGTAAACACCGGGGAGCTGTTTTTT
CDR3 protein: CAISEPGTSGVNTGELFF